The 30 T cell receptor beta chains listed next were all sequenced from one sample in a study of molecular identifiers for immune sequencing clone quantification. TCRdb re-called the PCR reads with MiXCR, one entry per CDR3 protein. The sample includes about 500,000 distinct CDR3 sequences, roughly a fifth seen only once; the top ten take under 0.85%. Source material: naive CD8+ T cells from blood, with Jurkat cell RNA spiked in. Noted subset: FACS-sorted CD8+CD4-CCR7+CD45RA+ naive T cells. These receptors originate from a human donor in good health. Some libraries in this study had Jurkat cell RNA spiked in.

This clonotype was observed a handful of times. CDR3 protein: CASSQESGSYEQYF. The CDR3 bases are TGCGCCAGCAGCCAAGAGAGCGGGAGCTACGAGCAGTACTTC. This chain links TRBV4-3 with TRBJ2-7; the match to TRBD2 covers 8 bases. Germline V gene sequence: CDR1 LGHNA, CDR2 YSLEER. The V and J ends lost 0 bases and 3 bases, in that order; junction bases with no gene match: 1. This CDR3 is 14 amino acids long.

On this clonotype: A much larger clone lies one base from this, so it may be a read error. The rearrangement uses TRBV6-1 and TRBJ1-5; D uncertain. The CDR3 runs to 15 residues. V was trimmed by 7 bases and J by 3 bases, leaving 16 bases between them. Germline-derived CDR1 and CDR2 are MNHNS and SASEGT. CDR3 sequence (DNA): TGTGCCAGCACCCACTCCGGGTTCCTCAATCAGCCCCAGCATTTT. Its translation is CASTHSGFLNQPQHF.

This clonotype appeared a few times. This chain connects TRBV6-2 or TRBV6-3 to TRBJ2-5, with 8 bases fitting TRBD2. Per the germline V gene, CDR1 is MNHEY and CDR2 is SVGEGT. The junction had 8 bases not matched to a gene; V was cut back by 5 bases and J by 0 bases. This CDR3 has 16 residues. The CDR3 here is CASSPRTSRYQETQYF. Written as DNA, the CDR3 is TGTGCCAGCAGTCCGCGGACTAGCAGATACCAAGAGACCCAGTACTTC.

Points on this clonotype: Being one base from a much bigger clone, this may be a read error. This chain links TRBV2 with TRBJ2-5, with D perhaps TRBD2 (5 bases). CDR1 SNHLY and CDR2 FYNNEI come from the germline V gene. Trimming took off 4 bases at V and 2 bases at J, with 8 bases between the two ends. This CDR3 has 13 amino acids. CDR3 DNA sequence: TGTGCCAGCAGTGGAGGGCAGCAAGAGACCCAGTACTTC. Translated, it gives CASSGGQQETQYF.

This clonotype has just a few counts. V gene TRBV11-2 combines with J gene TRBJ2-7; possible D gene TRBD1, 6 bases. Germline V gene data show CDR1 as SGHAT and CDR2 as FQNNGV. The length of the CDR3 is 15 residues. V was trimmed by 4 bases and J by 2 bases, leaving 15 bases between them. The CDR3 DNA reads TGTGCCAGCAGCTCAGAGTTGGACAGTCCCTACGAGCAGTACTTC. Translating gives CASSSELDSPYEQYF.

Many counts were recorded for this clonotype. The J gene is TRBJ2-7, the V gene TRBV6-5, with a weak D call TRBD1 (5 bases). V was pared by 6 bases and J by 0 bases, with 12 bases between. CDR1 and CDR2 from the germline V gene are MNHEY and SVGAGI. This CDR3 is built from 14 residues. CDR3 sequence (DNA): TGTGCCAGCAGCCAGACAGATTTCTCCTACGAGCAGTACTTC. Translation: CASSQTDFSYEQYF.

The table lists this clonotype with many counts. The chain links TRBV7-3 to TRBJ2-1, with D possibly TRBD1 on 6 matching bases. Germline V CDR1 and CDR2: SGHTA, FQGTGA. This CDR3 contains 14 residues. The V gene lost 2 bases and the J gene lost 8 bases, with 13 bases spanning the gap. The CDR3 is CASSLGLGADEQFF. CDR3 nucleotide sequence: TGTGCCAGCAGCTTAGGTCTGGGGGCGGATGAGCAGTTCTTC.

The CDR3 loop is CASSFPRSLVTGEYSGNTIYF. The CDR3 DNA reads TGTGCCAGCAGCTTCCCCCGGAGCCTCGTGACAGGCGAATACTCTGGAAACACCATATATTTT. This rearrangement joins TRBV7-7 to TRBJ1-3; D is perhaps TRBD1 (6 bases). CDR1 is SSHAT and CDR2 is FNYEAQ in the germline V gene (reference sequence). Trimming pared 3 bases from V and 0 bases from J, leaving 27 bases between. This CDR3 is 21 amino acids long.

This clonotype was counted many times. The CDR3, as DNA: TGTGCCAGCAGAGTAACAGGTGACGAGCAGTACTTC. Its protein product is CASRVTGDEQYF. J is TRBJ2-7 and V is TRBV6-5; D possibly corresponds to TRBD1 (5 bases). The CDR3 contains 12 residues. The ends were cut back, 6 bases at V and 5 bases at J, with 11 bases in the middle. CDR1 is MNHEY and CDR2 is SVGAGI in the germline V gene.

CDR3 sequence (DNA): TGCGCCAGCAGCCAGGACAGGGCAGGGGAGGAGTACGAGCAGTACTTC. Its translation: CASSQDRAGEEYEQYF. This chain joins TRBV4-1 and TRBJ2-7, with TRBD1 identical over 8 bases. The V gene end was trimmed by 3 bases and the J gene end by 4 bases; junction bases not matched to a gene: 11. The CDR3 spans 16 residues. Germline-derived CDR1 and CDR2 are MGHRA and YSYEKL.

There are a few counts of this clonotype. This chain connects TRBV28 to TRBJ2-7, with unresolved D. CDR1 is MDHEN and CDR2 is SYDVKM in the germline V gene. There are 16 residues in the CDR3. With 2 bases removed from V and 1 base from J, the gap between germline ends came to 15 bases. The CDR3 coding sequence is TGTGCCAGCAGTTTAATGGGATCAGCCAAATCCTACGAGCAGTACTTC. Amino acid sequence: CASSLMGSAKSYEQYF.

Worth noting for this clonotype: One junction end disagrees with the germline gene, perhaps due to a read error. The chain couples TRBV19 to TRBJ1-1; D unresolved. This CDR3 is 14 amino acids long. Germline V lookup: CDR1 LNHDA, CDR2 SQIVND (reference sequence). CDR3 coding DNA: TGTGCCAGTAGTATTCCCATTAGCGGCACTGAAGTTTTCTTT. This translates into CASSIPISGTEVFF.

The chain couples TRBV2 to TRBJ2-3, with D possibly TRBD1 on 5 matching bases. Judging by the DNA end, TRBJ1-5 fits better; the J call may be wrong. Germline V gene lookup returns CDR1 SNHLY and CDR2 FYNNEI. The CDR3 loop spans 15 amino acids. The CDR3 DNA reads TGTGCCAGCAGTCCTACGAGCGGGGCGAGAGATACGCAGCATTTT. Translated, it gives CASSPTSGARDTQHF.

Ten or more counts support this clonotype. The chain joins TRBV4-2 to TRBJ1-5; D is uncertain. V was clipped by 0 bases and J by 0 bases, with 9 bases between them. Looked up from germline, CDR1 is LGHNA and CDR2 is YNFKEQ. The CDR3 is 16 residues long. The CDR3 DNA follows: TGTGCCAGCAGCCAAGATTCGGGATATAGCAATCAGCCCCAGCATTTT. It yields the protein CASSQDSGYSNQPQHF.

This clonotype was seen a handful of times. This sequence joins TRBV19 and TRBJ2-7; possibly TRBD1 for D (6 bases). Per germline, CDR1 LNHDA and CDR2 SQIVND (reference sequence). Trimming removed 5 bases from V and 2 bases from J, with 16 bases in between. The CDR3 runs 15 residues. CDR3 nucleotides: TGTGCCAGTAGTGTCGGGACACCGCCCCCCTACGAGCAGTACTTC. It translates to CASSVGTPPPYEQYF.

There are many counts of this clonotype. The gene calls are TRBV20-1 and TRBJ2-7, with a possible D match to TRBD1 (5 bases). Germline assignment: CDR1 DFQATT and CDR2 SNEGSKA (reference sequence). Trimming removed 1 base at V and 6 bases at J, with 10 bases between. The CDR3 runs to 12 residues. The CDR3 reads CSARAGFPEQYF. The CDR3 nucleotides read TGCAGTGCTAGAGCAGGGTTCCCCGAGCAGTACTTC.

This clonotype has more than one count but fewer than ten. An end of the junction does not agree with germline; a read error may underlie this. This chain joins TRBV20-1 and TRBJ2-3; 12 bases fit TRBD2. CDR1 is DFQATT and CDR2 is SNEGSKA in the germline V gene (reference sequence). This CDR3 spans 16 amino acids. CDR3: CSADEGLAGNTDAQYF. The CDR3 region has the DNA TGCAGTGCGGACGAGGGACTAGCGGGTAACACAGATGCGCAGTATTTT.

This clonotype was detected a few times. This rearrangement joins TRBV6-2 or TRBV6-3 to TRBJ2-7; TRBD1 or TRBD2 may be the D gene (5 bases each). The germline V gene encodes CDR1 MNHEY and CDR2 SVGEGT. V gave up 6 bases and J gave up 2 bases, with 14 bases separating them. This CDR3 has 14 residues. CDR3 in DNA: TGTGCCAGCAGCTATGGGACCCCCACCTACGAGCAGTACTTC. Protein: CASSYGTPTYEQYF.

About this clonotype itself: A much larger clone is a single base away; this may be a read error. The chain uses TRBV12-3 or TRBV12-4 and TRBJ2-3; weak D call: TRBD2 (5 bases). The CDR3 loop spans 12 amino acids. Trimming removed 2 bases from V and 10 bases from J, with 10 bases in between. CDR3 coding DNA: TGTGCCAGCAGTTTAATCGGGGATGCGCAGTATTTT. It is translated as CASSLIGDAQYF.

V usage is TRBV12-5 and J usage is TRBJ2-2; 7 bases map to TRBD1. This CDR3 has 16 amino acids. CDR1 is LGHNT, CDR2 FRNRAP, per germline. J gave up 1 base and V 4 bases, and 6 bases lay outside the gene matches. In DNA, the CDR3 is TGTGCTAGTGGTTCGGAGACAGGGAAGAACACCGGGGAGCTGTTTTTT. Its translation is CASGSETGKNTGELFF. The full variable domain, completed using reference TRBV12-5 and TRBJ2-2, is DARVTQTPRHKVTEMGQEVTMRCQPILGHNTVFWYRQTMMQGLELLAYFRNRAPLDDSGMPKDRFSAEMPDATLATLKIQPSEPRDSAVYFCASGSETGKNTGELFFGEGSRLTVL.

The gene calls are TRBV7-2 and TRBJ2-7, with TRBD2 matching 15 bases. Per germline, CDR1 SGHTA and CDR2 FQGNSA. This CDR3 has 17 amino acids. Trimming at V came to 4 bases and at J to 0 bases, leaving 4 bases not matched to a gene. The CDR3: CASSYGTSGGSSYEQYF. The CDR3 DNA follows: TGTGCCAGCAGCTACGGGACTAGCGGGGGGAGCTCCTACGAGCAGTACTTC.

This clonotype was recorded a few times. V usage is TRBV27 and J usage is TRBJ2-2; the D is unclear. Between the trimmed V and J ends, which lost 3 bases and 1 base, there was a span of 9 bases. The CDR3 is made up of 15 amino acids. Germline-derived CDR1 and CDR2 are MNHEY and SMNVEV (reference sequence). CDR3 protein: CASSFLEQNTGELFF. CDR3 coding DNA: TGTGCCAGCAGTTTTCTAGAACAGAACACCGGGGAGCTGTTTTTT.

Details on this clonotype: A much larger clonotype is one base distant, so this may be a read error. The rearrangement joins TRBV5-4 to TRBJ1-6; a weak D match, TRBD1 (6 bases). CDR3 length: 15 amino acids. CDR1 and CDR2 from the germline V gene are SGHNT and YYREEE (reference sequence). Trimming took 7 bases from V and 7 from J, leaving 18 bases between them. The CDR3 nucleotides read TGTGCCAGCGGCAGGTCGGACAGACTGAATTCACCCCTCCACTTT. Translating gives CASGRSDRLNSPLHF.

This clonotype has a handful of counts. The V gene is TRBV4-3, the J gene TRBJ2-3; D may be TRBD1 (6 bases). Germline V gene sequence: CDR1 LGHNA, CDR2 YSLEER. This CDR3 is 16 amino acids long. V was pared by 1 base and J by 2 bases, with 13 bases between. The CDR3 here is CASSQAGPGHTDTQYF. CDR3 sequence (DNA): TGCGCCAGCAGCCAAGCGGGGCCGGGACACACAGATACGCAGTATTTT.

The rearrangement joins TRBV6-5 to TRBJ1-1; no clear D gene. The V gene lost 6 bases and the J gene lost 0 bases, with 8 bases spanning the gap. This CDR3 is 13 amino acids long. Germline V gene data show CDR1 as MNHEY and CDR2 as SVGAGI. The CDR3 coding sequence is TGTGCCAGCAGCAGACGGGTGAACACTGAAGCTTTCTTT. Its translation is CASSRRVNTEAFF.

Only a few counts were recorded for this clonotype. The rearrangement links TRBV7-2 to TRBJ2-7; the D is unclear. The germline CDR1 and CDR2 sequences are SGHTA and FQGNSA. V was pared by 5 bases and J by 0 bases, with 17 bases between. The CDR3 loop spans 16 amino acids. The CDR3 nucleotides are TGTGCCAGCAGCCCCAGACCGTGGCAGATCTCCTACGAGCAGTACTTC. Amino acids: CASSPRPWQISYEQYF.

This clonotype was detected ten times or more. The chain uses TRBV6-2 or TRBV6-3 and TRBJ1-1; D not certain. The V and J ends lost 2 bases and 6 bases respectively, with 10 bases between them. CDR1 and CDR2 from the germline V gene are MNHEY and SVGEGT. The CDR3 runs to 13 residues. CDR3 residues: CASSYPLQAEAFF. CDR3 DNA: TGTGCCAGCAGTTACCCCCTCCAGGCTGAAGCTTTCTTT.

About this clonotype itself: A much larger clone is a single base away; this may be a read error. The chain combines TRBV4-1 with TRBJ1-4; D is unresolved. The CDR3 runs 13 residues. Germline lookup yields CDR1 MGHRA and CDR2 YSYEKL. The CDR3 here is CASSNFWDEKLVF. Written as DNA, the CDR3 is TGCGCCAGCTCGAACTTCTGGGATGAAAAACTGGTTTTT.

About this clonotype: A junction boundary mismatches the germline segment, possibly from a read error. J is TRBJ1-3 and V is TRBV4-3; TRBD1 aligns across 7 bases. Germline V gene sequence: CDR1 LGHNA, CDR2 YSLEER. The CDR3 extends over 16 amino acids. The CDR3 reads CASSQYDRAYENIIYF. DNA of the CDR3: TGCGCCAGCAGCCAATATGACAGGGCGTATGAAAACATCATATATTTT.

This clonotype showed up many times. The genes are TRBV2 and TRBJ1-2; no clear D. The V gene's germline CDR1 is SNHLY and CDR2 FYNNEI. This CDR3 is built from 13 residues. Trimming cost V 2 bases and J 7 bases, with 11 bases left between them. The CDR3 reads CASSEKGAFGYTF. Written as DNA, the CDR3 is TGTGCCAGCAGTGAAAAAGGCGCCTTTGGCTACACCTTC.